This T cell receptor beta chain was observed in a study of tumor-infiltrating lymphocytes in glioblastoma multiforme. Three nested ARM-PCR rounds with V-beta and C-beta primers built TCRB libraries. A C-beta primer primed TCRB cDNA from around 0.5 ug RNA. TCRdb independently ran MiXCR on the multiplex PCR reads; one entry per CDR3 protein. This table has 15,000 or so distinct CDR3 sequences, roughly 73% appearing once. Overall study results and limits: Detected clone frequencies may not reflect cell counts, being RNA-based. Just one glioblastoma patient contributed to the TCR-mutation comparison.

In regard to this clonotype: Antigen specificity is unknown.

The germline V gene encodes CDR1 SGHAT and CDR2 FQDESV (reference sequence). Trimming took 5 bases from V and 7 from J, leaving 12 bases between them. CDR3 size: 14 residues. The receptor's source is a male donor with glioblastoma. The genes are TRBV11-1 and TRBJ2-6; a possible D gene is TRBD1 (6 bases). Material: brain tumor tissue. The CDR3 reads CASSETGIANVLTF. The CDR3 DNA reads as TGTGCCAGCAGCGAAACAGGGATAGCCAACGTCCTGACTTTC.